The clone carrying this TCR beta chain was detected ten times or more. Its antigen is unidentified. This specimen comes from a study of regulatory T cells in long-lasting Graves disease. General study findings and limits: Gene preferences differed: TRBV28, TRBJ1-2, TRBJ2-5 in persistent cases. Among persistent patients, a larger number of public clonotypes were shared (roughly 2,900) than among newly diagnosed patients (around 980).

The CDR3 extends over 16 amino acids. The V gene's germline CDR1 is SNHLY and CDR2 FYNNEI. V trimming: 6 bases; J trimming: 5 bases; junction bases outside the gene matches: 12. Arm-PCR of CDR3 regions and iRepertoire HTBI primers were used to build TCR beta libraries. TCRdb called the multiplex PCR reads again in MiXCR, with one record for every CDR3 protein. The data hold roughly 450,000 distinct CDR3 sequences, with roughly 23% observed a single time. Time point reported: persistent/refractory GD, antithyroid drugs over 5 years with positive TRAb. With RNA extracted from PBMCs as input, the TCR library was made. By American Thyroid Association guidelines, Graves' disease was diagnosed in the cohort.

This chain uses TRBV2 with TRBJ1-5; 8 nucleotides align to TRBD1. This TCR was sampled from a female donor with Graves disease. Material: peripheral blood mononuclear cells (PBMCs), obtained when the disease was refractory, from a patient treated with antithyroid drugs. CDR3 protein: CASSGQGVALDQPQHF. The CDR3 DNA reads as TGTGCCAGCAGCGGACAGGGAGTTGCCTTAGATCAGCCCCAGCATTTT.